Each of the 4 T cell receptor beta chains below was sequenced from the same sample in a study of Ad26.COV2.S vaccination and SARS-CoV-2 variants. Only in-frame clones appear in the TCRdb table, and some are missing; sequencing was by immunoSEQ multiplex PCR. The table shows 440,000 or so clones, with over 80% occurring only once. As for treatment: 15 to 20 received Ad26.COV2.S at low or high dose, single or two shots; 5 received placebo; per-sample allocation not given. Specimen acquisition occurred on day 63 following the initial vaccine or placebo injection. The starting material was peripheral blood, obtained in a trial of Ad26.COV2.S vaccine versus placebo. The receptors stem from a person aged 18 to 59 who received the Ad26.COV2.S COVID-19 vaccine or a placebo.

This sequence joins TRBV7-2 and TRBJ2-2; a possible D gene is TRBD1 (5 bases). Germline CDR1 reads SGHTA; CDR2 reads FQGNSA. Trimming pared 5 bases from V and 4 bases from J, leaving 14 bases between. There are 15 residues in the CDR3. The CDR3 sequence: CASSTKRGTTGELFF. The CDR3 DNA is TGTGCCAGCAGCACAAAAAGGGGTACCACCGGGGAGCTGTTTTTT.

The J gene is TRBJ2-2, the V gene TRBV28; D uncertain. Germline CDR1 is MDHEN and CDR2 is SYDVKM. This CDR3 has 15 amino acids. The V end was cut by 4 bases, the J end by 6 bases, with 15 bases between. CDR3 amino acids: CASSWVPGSAGELFF. The CDR3 DNA reads as TGTGCCAGCAGTTGGGTACCGGGTAGTGCCGGGGAGCTGTTTTTT.

The CDR3 sequence is CASSLVNPGELFF. The CDR3 coding sequence is TGTGCCAGCAGCTTAGTAAACCCCGGGGAGCTGTTTTTT. The genes are TRBV7-2 and TRBJ2-2; unclear D gene. Germline V gene lookup returns CDR1 SGHTA and CDR2 FQGNSA. The CDR3 is made up of 13 amino acids. Trimming pared 1 base from V and 6 bases from J, leaving 6 bases between.

This sequence joins TRBV7-2 and TRBJ2-7, with 8 bases that match TRBD1. The CDR3 is 15 amino acids. Unmatched junction bases numbered 4, after V lost 1 base and J lost 2 bases. CDR1 and CDR2 (germline): SGHTA, FQGNSA. In nucleotides, the CDR3 is TGTGCCAGCAGCTTAGGGCAGGGGGCGGCCTACGAGCAGTACTTC. It is translated as CASSLGQGAAYEQYF.